These 30 T cell receptor beta chains originate from one sample sequenced in a study of Graves' ophthalmopathy and Graves' hyperthyroidism (dated by TCRdb to between 2017 and 2018). TCRdb names Illumina HiSeq 2000 as the instrument used. TCR beta CDR3 regions were amplified from RNA transcripts for repertoire sequencing. A first-round RT-PCR used HTBI primers with the Qiagen OneStep RT-PCR kit, followed by a second-round multiplex PCR, size selection and purification. TCRdb redid the processing of the public reads, applying fastp at Q25 and MiXCR, and retained in-frame beta chains. Rows with one shared CDR3 protein collapse into an entry with the most common genes and DNA. This sample has 220,000 or so distinct CDR3 sequences in its table, and around a fifth of those were observed once. Roughly 40% of the sample lies in the top ten. Sequencing input: peripheral blood. All receptors derive from a woman aged 45 to 65 with Graves' ophthalmopathy. Donor details come from another sample of the same person, matched by shared clones.

This clonotype was observed many times. The V call is TRBV12-5, the J call TRBJ1-1; D is uncertain. CDR1 and CDR2 from the germline V gene are LGHNT and FRNRAP. The CDR3 has 11 residues. V was cut by 11 bases and J by 0 bases, with 7 bases left in between. The CDR3 here is CAVGLNTEAFF. The DNA for the CDR3 is TGTGCTGTAGGGCTGAACACTGAAGCTTTCTTT.

CDR3 sequence reads: CASPTEGPGSSYEQYF. CDR3 bases: TGTGCCAGCCCAACGGAGGGGCCGGGGTCCTCCTACGAGCAGTACTTC. The chain combines TRBV6-1 with TRBJ2-7, with D possibly matching TRBD2 (6 bases). V lost 8 bases and J lost 0, with 20 bases in between. The CDR3 consists of 16 residues. CDR1 MNHNS and CDR2 SASEGT come from the germline V gene.

This chain links TRBV30 with TRBJ2-5; D is tentatively TRBD1 or TRBD2 (5 bases each). The ends were cut back, 8 bases at V and 4 bases at J, with 20 bases in the middle. The CDR3 spans 14 residues. From germline, CDR1 is GTSNPN and CDR2 SVGIG (reference sequence). The CDR3 reads CAGRDATRVETQYF. The CDR3 region has the DNA TGTGCCGGCCGGGACGCAACCAGAGTAGAGACCCAGTACTTC.

This clonotype was recorded at least ten times. The chain combines TRBV7-3 with TRBJ2-5, with D unclear. Germline CDR1 is SGHTA and CDR2 is FQGTGA. This CDR3 contains 15 residues. Trimming took 0 bases from V and 3 from J, leaving 11 bases between them. The CDR3 loop is CASSLTGIGEETQYF. The DNA for the CDR3 is TGTGCCAGCAGCTTAACAGGGATCGGTGAAGAGACCCAGTACTTC.

At least ten counts were recorded for this clonotype. The chain carries TRBV19 and TRBJ2-5; D is possibly TRBD1 (6 bases). Between the trimmed V and J ends, which lost 3 bases and 0 bases, there was a span of 8 bases. The CDR3 has 14 amino acids. CDR1 is LNHDA and CDR2 is SQIVND in the germline V gene (reference sequence). In nucleotides, the CDR3 is TGTGCCAGTAGTATTCAGGGGTACCAAGAGACCCAGTACTTC. As protein: CASSIQGYQETQYF.

At least ten counts were recorded for this clonotype. The rearrangement joins TRBV7-3 to TRBJ2-3; D is unclear. Trimming took 0 bases from V and 6 from J, leaving 7 bases between them. This CDR3 region has 13 residues. CDR1 and CDR2 (germline): SGHTA, FQGTGA. CDR3 sequence (DNA): TGTGCCAGCAGCTTAACCCCGTCCGATACGCAGTATTTT. Residues: CASSLTPSDTQYF.

CDR3 nucleotide sequence: TGTGCCAGCAGTGAAGCGATTGCAGGGGGCGAGCAGTACTTC. Its protein is CASSEAIAGGEQYF. The rearrangement uses TRBV6-1 and TRBJ2-7, with TRBD1 identical over 7 bases. The V segment lost 0 bases and the J segment 6 bases; nucleotides outside the gene matches: 5. The CDR3 loop spans 14 amino acids. Germline V CDR1 and CDR2: MNHNS, SASEGT.

This clonotype was counted at least ten times. V and J are TRBV20-1 and TRBJ2-7; maybe TRBD1 (6 bases). CDR3 size: 14 residues. V lost 0 bases, J lost 4 bases, and 13 bases lay in between. In germline, CDR1 is DFQATT, CDR2 SNEGSKA (reference sequence). As DNA, the CDR3 is TGCAGTGCTAGAGATACTCAGGGGCAGTACGAGCAGTACTTC. Encoded protein: CSARDTQGQYEQYF.

This chain uses TRBV12-3 or TRBV12-4 with TRBJ2-4; either TRBD1 or TRBD2 may fit D (5 bases each). This CDR3 has 15 residues. The V gene lost 6 bases and the J gene lost 0 bases, with 12 bases spanning the gap. The CDR3 bases are TGTGCCAGCAGCAACAGGAGGCTAGCCAAAAACATTCAGTACTTC. Amino acid sequence: CASSNRRLAKNIQYF.

There are many counts of this clonotype. J is TRBJ1-1 and V is TRBV12-3 or TRBV12-4; possibly TRBD1 for D (5 bases). V was clipped by 2 bases and J by 8 bases, with 15 bases between them. The CDR3 is 14 amino acids. The CDR3 region has the DNA TGTGCCAGCAGTTTAACAGCGGCGAGGGGCGAAGCTTTCTTT. Translating it yields CASSLTAARGEAFF.

This clonotype came up many times. This sequence joins TRBV7-9 and TRBJ2-2; 7 bases line up with TRBD1. Germline V lookup: CDR1 SEHNR, CDR2 FQNEAQ (reference sequence). Unmatched junction bases numbered 9, after V lost 4 bases and J lost 7 bases. The length of the CDR3 is 15 residues. This chain's CDR3 is CASSSNDRAHGELFF. DNA for the CDR3: TGTGCCAGCAGCTCAAACGACAGGGCCCACGGGGAGCTGTTTTTT.

This clonotype was recorded at least ten times. The V gene is TRBV5-1, the J gene TRBJ2-4; D uncertain. The CDR3 sequence is 17 residues long. Trimming left V 0 bases short and J 3 bases short, with 16 bases between. CDR1 and CDR2 (germline): SGHRS, YFSETQ. CDR3 DNA sequence: TGCGCCAGCAGCTTGGTTGGCAACCTCCTTGGCAAAAACATTCAGTACTTC. Its translation: CASSLVGNLLGKNIQYF.

This clonotype was counted once. The chain has TRBV6-5 and TRBJ2-7; TRBD1 aligns across 10 bases. The CDR3 consists of 17 residues. Germline assignment: CDR1 MNHEY and CDR2 SVGAGI. The junction had 10 bases not matched to a gene; V was cut back by 2 bases and J by 3 bases. The CDR3 reads CASSYPRGQGSVYEQYF. In nucleotides, the CDR3 is TGTGCCAGCAGTTACCCCCGGGGACAGGGGTCCGTCTACGAGCAGTACTTC.

A word on this clonotype: A clone one base away is much larger, so this may be a read error. J is TRBJ1-1 and V is TRBV10-3; D might be TRBD1 (5 bases). The CDR3 is 13 residues long. V was clipped by 10 bases and J by 6 bases, with 18 bases between them. The germline V gene encodes CDR1 ENHRY and CDR2 SYGVKD. CDR3 in DNA: TGTGCCACCCGGGTAGGGGTTGGATCTGAAGCTTTCTTT. As protein: CATRVGVGSEAFF.

This chain connects TRBV7-9 to TRBJ1-1; 11 bases align to TRBD1. Germline lookup yields CDR1 SEHNR and CDR2 FQNEAQ (reference sequence). Trimming took 0 bases from V and 8 from J; bases not matched to a gene: 2. This CDR3 has 14 residues. CDR3 nucleotide sequence: TGTGCCAGCAGCTTAGCTGGACAGGGGGCAGAAGCTTTCTTT. This sequence encodes CASSLAGQGAEAFF.

This clonotype was detected many times. This rearrangement joins TRBV28 to TRBJ2-7; D tentatively fits TRBD1 or TRBD2 (5 bases each). Germline CDR1 MDHEN, CDR2 SYDVKM. The CDR3 extends over 15 amino acids. The V and J ends lost 5 bases and 3 bases respectively, with 17 bases between them. CDR3 protein: CASSGDGPPDYEQYF. The CDR3, as DNA: TGTGCCAGCAGTGGGGACGGACCTCCGGACTACGAGCAGTACTTC.

This clonotype was counted ten times or more. The gene calls are TRBV5-1 and TRBJ1-1; TRBD1 is a possible D gene (5 bases). The CDR3 loop spans 14 amino acids. V was cut by 7 bases and J by 0 bases, with 13 bases left in between. CDR1 is SGHRS, CDR2 YFSETQ, per germline. For the CDR3, the DNA is TGCGCCAGCGTGGCTGGGGCTATGAACACTGAAGCTTTCTTT. Amino acid sequence: CASVAGAMNTEAFF.

The table lists this clonotype with many counts. The chain links TRBV29-1 to TRBJ2-4; tentatively, D is TRBD1 (5 bases). Trimming left V 2 bases short and J 7 bases short, with 12 bases between. Germline values: CDR1 SQVTM, CDR2 ANQGSEA. This CDR3 has 13 amino acids. The chain's CDR3 is CSVERQGMNIQYF. CDR3 bases: TGCAGCGTTGAAAGGCAGGGAATGAACATTCAGTACTTC.

The CDR3 reads CASKRGDEQYF. The CDR3 nucleotides are TGCGCCAGTAAGAGGGGGGACGAGCAGTACTTC. The chain has TRBV10-1 and TRBJ2-7; D possibly matches TRBD1 or TRBD2 (6 bases each). The germline gives CDR1 WNHNN, CDR2 SYGVQD (reference sequence). Trimming left V 9 bases short and J 5 bases short, with 11 bases between. This CDR3 contains 11 residues.

The rearrangement links TRBV11-2 to TRBJ2-7, with D possibly TRBD1 on 5 matching bases. The length of the CDR3 is 14 residues. CDR1 and CDR2 (germline): SGHAT, FQNNGV. Trimming stripped 4 bases from V and 6 bases from J, with 16 bases between. CDR3 sequence: CASSSNAGHSEQYF. Written as DNA, the CDR3 is TGTGCCAGCAGCTCCAATGCTGGACACAGCGAGCAGTACTTC.

This clonotype has a count of ten or more. The chain is built from TRBV20-1 and TRBJ2-7; D gene ambiguous. Germline loops: CDR1 DFQATT, CDR2 SNEGSKA (reference sequence). CDR3 length: 15 amino acids. Trimming stripped 3 bases from V and 1 base from J, with 16 bases between. The CDR3 DNA sequence: TGCAGTGCTAGCGCCCACGAAGCTTCGTCCTACGAGCAGTACTTC. Residues: CSASAHEASSYEQYF.

This clonotype came up many times. The chain joins TRBV2 to TRBJ1-1; 7 bases line up with TRBD1. The trim removed 7 bases at V and 2 bases at J, leaving 13 bases unmatched. The CDR3 length is 16 residues. CDR1 and CDR2 from the germline V gene are SNHLY and FYNNEI. This chain's CDR3 is CASIMRQGKGNTEAFF. The CDR3 DNA reads as TGTGCCAGCATCATGCGACAGGGTAAAGGAAACACTGAAGCTTTCTTT.

This chain links TRBV10-3 with TRBJ2-7; 13 positions agree with TRBD2. The germline CDR1 and CDR2 sequences are ENHRY and SYGVKD. This CDR3 is built from 15 residues. Unmatched junction bases numbered 3, after V lost 4 bases and J lost 3 bases. As DNA, the CDR3 is TGTGCCATCAGTGTGGGACTAGCGGGATACTACGAGCAGTACTTC. Protein product: CAISVGLAGYYEQYF.

At least ten counts were recorded for this clonotype. V and J are TRBV11-1 and TRBJ2-5; no reliable D call. Germline CDR1 and CDR2: SGHAT and FQDESV (reference sequence). V shed 4 bases and J shed 2 bases, with 11 bases lying between them. This CDR3 comprises 14 residues. This CDR3 reads CASSSYLRQETQYF. The CDR3 DNA follows: TGTGCCAGCAGCTCATACTTGCGACAAGAGACCCAGTACTTC. The full variable domain, with the rest looked up from reference TRBV11-1 and TRBJ2-5, is EAEVAQSPRYKITEKSQAVAFWCDPISGHATLYWYRQILGQGPELLVQFQDESVVDDSQLPKDRFSAERLKGVDSTLKIQPAELGDSAMYLCASSSYLRQETQYFGPGTRLLVL.

Ten or more counts support this clonotype. The chain uses TRBV24-1 and TRBJ2-2; possible D gene TRBD1, 6 bases. CDR1 KGHDR and CDR2 SFDVKD come from the germline V gene. This CDR3 contains 14 residues. The V gene lost 3 bases and the J gene lost 5 bases, with 9 bases spanning the gap. The CDR3 DNA follows: TGTGCCACCAGTGATACAGGGCGAACCGGGGAGCTGTTTTTT. Its protein product is CATSDTGRTGELFF.

The sample holds many counts of this clonotype. V is TRBV5-1 and J is TRBJ2-7; 7 bases are shared with TRBD2. The CDR3 totals 13 residues. In germline, CDR1 is SGHRS, CDR2 YFSETQ. The J segment lost 3 bases and the V segment lost 1 base, leaving 1 base of the junction unmatched. CDR3 protein: CASSLLADYEQYF. The CDR3 region has the DNA TGCGCCAGCAGCTTGCTAGCGGACTACGAGCAGTACTTC.

This clonotype was observed many times. The chain recombines TRBV5-1 with TRBJ1-2; the D gene is possibly TRBD1 (6 bases). Germline CDR1 is SGHRS and CDR2 is YFSETQ. The CDR3 has 11 residues. Trimming stripped 7 bases from V and 7 bases from J, with 11 bases between. CDR3 sequence: CASVGRGGYTF. In nucleotides, the CDR3 is TGCGCCAGCGTGGGCAGGGGTGGCTACACCTTC.

The sample holds many counts of this clonotype. This chain links TRBV20-1 with TRBJ1-1; D call uncertain. V was shortened by 4 bases and J by 4 bases, with 13 bases between the two germline ends. The germline CDR1 and CDR2 sequences are DFQATT and SNEGSKA (reference sequence). The CDR3 has 13 amino acids. The CDR3 sequence is CSAKTPVGTEAFF. The DNA for the CDR3 is TGCAGTGCTAAGACACCGGTCGGCACTGAAGCTTTCTTT.

A few counts support this clonotype. The V call is TRBV4-1, the J call TRBJ2-1; 9 positions match TRBD2. Germline trimming cut 0 bases from V and 0 bases from J; bases unmatched to any gene: 3. The germline V gene has CDR1 MGHRA and CDR2 YSYEKL. The CDR3 contains 17 residues. CDR3 sequence: CASSQDGREGSYNEQFF. The CDR3 DNA reads as TGCGCCAGCAGCCAAGATGGGCGGGAGGGCTCCTACAATGAGCAGTTCTTC.

This clonotype was observed a single time. The J gene is TRBJ2-5, the V gene TRBV29-1; no reliable D call. With 7 bases removed from V and 3 bases from J, the gap between germline ends came to 9 bases. The length of the CDR3 is 11 residues. Germline lookup yields CDR1 SQVTM and CDR2 ANQGSEA. The CDR3, as DNA: TGCAGCGCCGCTGGGGAAGAGACCCAGTACTTC. Its protein product is CSAAGEETQYF.